The 4 T cell receptor beta chains given below trace back to one sample, sequenced in a study of control samples from healthy donors and cancer patients. Method: immunoSEQ multiplex PCR; TCRdb's copy keeps in-frame clones and lacks some. Here the sample table reports about 210,000 clones. Sequences were obtained from blood. These receptors all come from a woman in her 30s in good health.

The chain recombines TRBV3-1 (or the pseudogene TRBV3-2) with TRBJ1-1, with D perhaps TRBD1 (5 bases). Per the germline V gene, CDR1 is LGHDT and CDR2 is YNNKEL (reference sequence). CDR3 length: 14 amino acids. The V end lost 3 bases, the J end lost 3 bases, and 11 bases lay between the germline ends. As DNA, the CDR3 is TGTGCCAGCAGCCATTCCGACAGATACACTGAAGCTTTCTTT. Protein sequence: CASSHSDRYTEAFF.

The chain uses TRBV27 and TRBJ2-5; no clear D. This CDR3 region has 11 residues. The V and J ends lost 5 bases and 5 bases respectively, with 6 bases between them. Per germline, CDR1 MNHEY and CDR2 SMNVEV (reference sequence). This CDR3 reads CASSDGETQYF. CDR3 DNA sequence: TGTGCCAGCAGTGATGGTGAGACCCAGTACTTC.

The DNA of the CDR3 is TGTGCCAGCTCGCCGTATGGGACAGGGTCTCAGCCCCAGCATTTT. It codes for CASSPYGTGSQPQHF. V and J are TRBV18 and TRBJ1-5; 9 nucleotides agree with TRBD1. Germline V gene data show CDR1 as KGHSH and CDR2 as LQKENI. The CDR3 is 15 amino acids. Trimming cost V 6 bases and J 6 bases; bases outside gene matches: 9.

The chain links TRBV18 to TRBJ1-4, with 8 bases identical to TRBD1. The germline V gene has CDR1 KGHSH and CDR2 LQKENI. The CDR3 is made up of 15 amino acids. V trimming: 3 bases; J trimming: 8 bases; junction bases outside the gene matches: 8. In DNA form, the CDR3 reads TGTGCCAGCTCACCGCAGGGGGCGTCGGGCGAAAAACTGTTTTTT. It translates to CASSPQGASGEKLFF.